This T cell receptor beta chain was identified in a study of T cell changes during pregnancy in multiple sclerosis. There are 15 residues in the CDR3. Trimming removed 4 bases at V and 2 bases at J, with 15 bases between. Germline V lookup: CDR1 GTSNPN, CDR2 SVGIG (reference sequence). TCRdb's table, derived via immunoSEQ multiplex PCR, lists solely in-frame clones and lacks some. The data contain roughly 35,000 clones, about 92% of them seen just once; the ten biggest clones take up about 1.3%. The receptor comes from a female donor with multiple sclerosis, enrolled in a pregnancy study. The material sequenced was PBMCs (not recorded whether the cells were cultured). The rearrangement uses TRBV30 and TRBJ1-3; tentatively, D is TRBD1 (5 bases). CDR3 in DNA: TGTGCCTGGACCGCAGGGAATGGGGCTGGAAACACCATATATTTT. This gives the protein CAWTAGNGAGNTIYF. The full variable domain, rest sourced from reference TRBV30 and TRBJ1-3, is SQTIHQWPATLVQPVGSPLSLECTVEGTSNPNLYWYRQAAGRGLQLLFYSVGIGQISSEVPQNLSASRPQDRQFILSSKKLLLSDSGFYLCAWTAGNGAGNTIYFGEGSWLTVV.